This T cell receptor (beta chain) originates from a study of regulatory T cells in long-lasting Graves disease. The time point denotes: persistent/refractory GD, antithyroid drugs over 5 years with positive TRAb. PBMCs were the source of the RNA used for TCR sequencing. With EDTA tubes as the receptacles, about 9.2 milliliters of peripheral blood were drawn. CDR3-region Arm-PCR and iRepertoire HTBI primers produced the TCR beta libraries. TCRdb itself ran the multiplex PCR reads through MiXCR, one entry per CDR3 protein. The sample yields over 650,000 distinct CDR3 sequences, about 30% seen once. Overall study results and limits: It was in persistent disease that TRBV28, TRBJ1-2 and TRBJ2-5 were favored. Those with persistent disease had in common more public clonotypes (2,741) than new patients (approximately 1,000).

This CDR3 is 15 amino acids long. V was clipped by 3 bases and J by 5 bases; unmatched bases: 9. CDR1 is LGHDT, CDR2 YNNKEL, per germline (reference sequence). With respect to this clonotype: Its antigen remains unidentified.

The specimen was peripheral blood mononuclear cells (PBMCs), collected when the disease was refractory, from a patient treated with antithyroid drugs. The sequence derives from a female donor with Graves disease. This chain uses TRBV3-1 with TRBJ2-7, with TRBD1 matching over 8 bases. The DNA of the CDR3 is TGTGCCAGCAGCCACTCCGCGACAGGGGCTAACGAGCAGTACTTC. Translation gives CASSHSATGANEQYF.